The sequence of this T cell receptor (beta chain) was determined in a study of sequential checkpoint blockade in melanoma. Study overall: After both sequences, patients received maintenance nivolumab.

Method: immunoSEQ multiplex PCR; TCRdb's copy keeps in-frame clones and lacks some. The data show under 20,000 clones, 74% seen once. Specified treatment: randomized to nivolumab then ipilimumab (arm A) or the reverse (arm B). PBMC sorting kept live CD3+CD8+ cells without CD19 or CD56. The V end was cut by 3 bases, the J end by 9 bases, with 10 bases between. CDR1 is SGHDT and CDR2 is YYEEEE in the germline V gene. This CDR3 is built from 13 residues. The chain joins TRBV5-6 to TRBJ1-6; D remains ambiguous. Here the sequenced sample was CD8+ T cells sorted from blood (inferred from file names), taken from a patient given nivolumab and ipilimumab in sequence. The clonotype was recovered from a human donor with melanoma. Here the CDR3 DNA reads TGTGCCAGCAGCTCCATGACAAGTTCACCCCTCCACTTT. Its protein is CASSSMTSSPLHF.